The 5 T cell receptor beta chains below were found in one sample sequenced in a study of blood T cell repertoires in COVID-19. Repertoires were generated with immunoSEQ multiplex PCR, while TCRdb's copy carries only in-frame clones and drops some. The repertoire consists of hundreds of thousands of clones, with more than 70% occurring once and the leading ten covering roughly 5.8%. Sequencing was performed on peripheral blood. These TCRs come from an elderly man with acute or convalescent COVID-19.

The chain has TRBV6-5 and TRBJ1-5; D is perhaps TRBD1 (5 bases). Germline V gives CDR1 MNHEY, CDR2 SVGAGI. This CDR3 region has 14 residues. Trimming shortened V by 6 bases and J by 6 bases, and 15 bases separated the two germline ends. The CDR3 sequence is CASSGGGSIQPQHF. In nucleotides, the CDR3 is TGTGCCAGCAGCGGCGGGGGTTCCATTCAGCCCCAGCATTTT.

The chain is built from TRBV6-5 and TRBJ1-1, with TRBD1 matching 9 bases. Germline CDR1 MNHEY, CDR2 SVGAGI. CDR3 length equals 15 residues. J was trimmed by 10 bases and V by 0 bases; bases with no gene match: 9. DNA for the CDR3: TGTGCCAGCAGTTACTCAGACAGGGGGAAGTCGGCAGCTTTCTTT. This encodes CASSYSDRGKSAAFF.

The rearrangement uses TRBV2 and TRBJ1-5, with 7 bases identical to TRBD1. CDR3 length: 15 residues. V trimming: 6 bases; J trimming: 3 bases; junction bases outside the gene matches: 8. Germline values: CDR1 SNHLY, CDR2 FYNNEI. CDR3 nucleotides: TGTGCCAGCAGATCCGGGACAGTAAACAATCAGCCCCAGCATTTT. This encodes CASRSGTVNNQPQHF.

The chain combines TRBV21-1 with TRBJ2-2; the D call TRBD2 from the table was never checked on the DNA. TRBV21-1 is an annotated pseudogene. CDR3 length equals 12 residues. CDR3 amino acids: CAVWRVDGELFF. Here the CDR3 DNA reads TGTGCCGTATGGAGGGTAGACGGGGAGCTGTTTTTT.

The chain combines TRBV7-3 with TRBJ2-3; 10 bases align to TRBD2. This CDR3 spans 17 amino acids. Germline-derived CDR1 and CDR2 are SGHTA and FQGTGA. Losses at the gene ends were 0 bases for V and 4 bases for J; bases not matched to a gene: 7. CDR3 sequence (DNA): TGTGCCAGCAGCTTAACGCCGGGGCTAGCGGGAGCAGATACGCAGTATTTT. This codes for CASSLTPGLAGADTQYF.